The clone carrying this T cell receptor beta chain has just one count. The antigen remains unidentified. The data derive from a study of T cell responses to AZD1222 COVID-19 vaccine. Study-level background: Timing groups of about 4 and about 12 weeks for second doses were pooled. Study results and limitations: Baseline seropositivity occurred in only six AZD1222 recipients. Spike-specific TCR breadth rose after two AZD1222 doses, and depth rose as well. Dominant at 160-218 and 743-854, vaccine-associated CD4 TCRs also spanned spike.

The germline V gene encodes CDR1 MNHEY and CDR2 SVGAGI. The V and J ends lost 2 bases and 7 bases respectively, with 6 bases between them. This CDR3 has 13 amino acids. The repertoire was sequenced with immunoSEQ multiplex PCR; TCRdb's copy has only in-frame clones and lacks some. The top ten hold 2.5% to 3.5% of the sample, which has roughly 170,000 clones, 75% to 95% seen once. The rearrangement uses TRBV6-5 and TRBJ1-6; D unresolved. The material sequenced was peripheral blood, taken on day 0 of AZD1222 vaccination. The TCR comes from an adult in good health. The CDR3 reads CASSYDVNSPLHF. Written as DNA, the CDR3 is TGTGCCAGCAGTTACGATGTGAATTCACCCCTCCACTTT.